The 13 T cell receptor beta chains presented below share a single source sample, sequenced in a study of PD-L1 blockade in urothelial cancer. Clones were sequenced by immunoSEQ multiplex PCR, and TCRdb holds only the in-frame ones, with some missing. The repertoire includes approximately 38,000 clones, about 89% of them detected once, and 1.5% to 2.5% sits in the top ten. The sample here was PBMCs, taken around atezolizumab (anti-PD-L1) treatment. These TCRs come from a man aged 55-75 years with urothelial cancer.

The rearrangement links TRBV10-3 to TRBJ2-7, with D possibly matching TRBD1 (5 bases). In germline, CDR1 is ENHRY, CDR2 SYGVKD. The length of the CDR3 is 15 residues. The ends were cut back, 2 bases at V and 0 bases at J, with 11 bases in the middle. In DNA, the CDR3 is TGTGCCATCAGTGAGGGGCAGGGAAGCTCCTACGAGCAGTACTTC. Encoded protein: CAISEGQGSSYEQYF.

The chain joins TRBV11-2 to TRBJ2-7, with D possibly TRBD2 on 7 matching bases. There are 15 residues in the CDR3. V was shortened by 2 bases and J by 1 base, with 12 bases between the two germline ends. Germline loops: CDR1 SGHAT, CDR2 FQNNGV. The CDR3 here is CASSLRGGPSYEQYF. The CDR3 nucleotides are TGTGCCAGCAGCTTAAGGGGGGGGCCGTCCTACGAGCAGTACTTC.

The DNA of the CDR3 is TGTGCCAGCAGCCACCCACAGGCCCAGCATTTT. Amino acids: CASSHPQAQHF. This chain connects TRBV4-2 to TRBJ1-5; D is possibly TRBD1 (5 bases). V was clipped by 3 bases and J by 11 bases, with 8 bases between them. CDR1 is LGHNA, CDR2 YNFKEQ, per germline. CDR3 length: 11 amino acids.

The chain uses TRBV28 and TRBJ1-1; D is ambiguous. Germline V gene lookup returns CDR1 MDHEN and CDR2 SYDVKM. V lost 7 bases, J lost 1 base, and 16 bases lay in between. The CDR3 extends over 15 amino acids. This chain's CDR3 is CASIPRYTPNTEAFF. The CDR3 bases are TGTGCCAGCATCCCAAGATATACTCCGAACACTGAAGCTTTCTTT.

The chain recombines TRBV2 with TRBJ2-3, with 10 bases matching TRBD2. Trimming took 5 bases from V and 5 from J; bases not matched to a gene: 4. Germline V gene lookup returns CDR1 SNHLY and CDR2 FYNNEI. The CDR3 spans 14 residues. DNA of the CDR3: TGTGCCAGCAGTTCAGCGGGAGGGAGAGATACGCAGTATTTT. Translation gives CASSSAGGRDTQYF.

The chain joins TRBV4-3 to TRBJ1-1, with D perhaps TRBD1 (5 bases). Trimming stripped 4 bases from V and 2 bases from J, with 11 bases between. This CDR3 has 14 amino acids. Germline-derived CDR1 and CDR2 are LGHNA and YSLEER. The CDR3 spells CASSRGRGNTEAFF. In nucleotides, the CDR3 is TGCGCCAGCAGCCGAGGGAGGGGAAACACTGAAGCTTTCTTT.

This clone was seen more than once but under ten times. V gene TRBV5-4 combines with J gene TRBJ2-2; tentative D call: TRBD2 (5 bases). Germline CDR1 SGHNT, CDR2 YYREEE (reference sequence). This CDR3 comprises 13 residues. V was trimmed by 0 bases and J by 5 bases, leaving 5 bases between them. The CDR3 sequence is CASSLGGTGELFF. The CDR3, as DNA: TGTGCCAGCAGCTTGGGAGGGACCGGGGAGCTGTTTTTT.

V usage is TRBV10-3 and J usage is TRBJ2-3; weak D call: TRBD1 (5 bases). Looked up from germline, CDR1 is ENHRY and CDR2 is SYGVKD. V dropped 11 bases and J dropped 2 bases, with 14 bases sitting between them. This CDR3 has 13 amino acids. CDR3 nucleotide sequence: TGTGCCGTCCTAGACAGATACACAGATACGCAGTATTTT. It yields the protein CAVLDRYTDTQYF.

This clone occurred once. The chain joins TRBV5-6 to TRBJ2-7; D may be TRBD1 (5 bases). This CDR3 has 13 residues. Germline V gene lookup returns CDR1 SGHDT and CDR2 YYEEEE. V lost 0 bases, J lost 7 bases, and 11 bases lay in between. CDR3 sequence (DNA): TGTGCCAGCAGCTTGGTCGCAGGGTGGGAGCAGTACTTC. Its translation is CASSLVAGWEQYF.

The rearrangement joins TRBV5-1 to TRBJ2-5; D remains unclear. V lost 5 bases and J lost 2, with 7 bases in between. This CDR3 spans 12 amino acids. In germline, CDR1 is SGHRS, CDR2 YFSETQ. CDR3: CASSLNQETQYF. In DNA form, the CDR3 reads TGCGCCAGCAGTCTTAATCAAGAGACCCAGTACTTC.

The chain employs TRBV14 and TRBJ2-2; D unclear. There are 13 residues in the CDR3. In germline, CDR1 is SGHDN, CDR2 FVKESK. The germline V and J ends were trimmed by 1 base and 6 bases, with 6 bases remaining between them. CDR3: CASSQASPGELFF. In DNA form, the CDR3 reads TGTGCCAGCAGCCAAGCGTCCCCCGGGGAGCTGTTTTTT.

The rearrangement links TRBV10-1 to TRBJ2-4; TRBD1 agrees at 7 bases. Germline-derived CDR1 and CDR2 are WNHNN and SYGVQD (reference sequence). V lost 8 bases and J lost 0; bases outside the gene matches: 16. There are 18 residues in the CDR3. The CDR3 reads CASFRGTANHIAKNIQYF. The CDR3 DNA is TGCGCCAGCTTCAGGGGGACAGCTAACCACATAGCCAAAAACATTCAGTACTTC.

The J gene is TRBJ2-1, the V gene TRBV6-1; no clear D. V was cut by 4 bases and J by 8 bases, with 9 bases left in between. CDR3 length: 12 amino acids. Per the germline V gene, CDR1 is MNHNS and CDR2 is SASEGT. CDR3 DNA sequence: TGTGCCAGCAGTGGCCTTTACTATGAGCAGTTCTTC. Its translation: CASSGLYYEQFF.